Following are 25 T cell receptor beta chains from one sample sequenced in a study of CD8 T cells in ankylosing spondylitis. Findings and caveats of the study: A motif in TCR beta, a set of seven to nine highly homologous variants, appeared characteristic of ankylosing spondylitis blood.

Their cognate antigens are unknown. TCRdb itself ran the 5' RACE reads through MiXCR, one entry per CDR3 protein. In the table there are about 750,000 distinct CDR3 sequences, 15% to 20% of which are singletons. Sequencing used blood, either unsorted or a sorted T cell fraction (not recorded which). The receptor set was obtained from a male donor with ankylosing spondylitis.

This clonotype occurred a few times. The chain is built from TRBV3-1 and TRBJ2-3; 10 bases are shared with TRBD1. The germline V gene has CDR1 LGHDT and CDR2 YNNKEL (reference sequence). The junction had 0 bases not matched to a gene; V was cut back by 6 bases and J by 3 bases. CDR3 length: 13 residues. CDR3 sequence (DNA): TGTGCCAGCAGGGACAGGGGGACAGATACGCAGTATTTT. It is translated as CASRDRGTDTQYF.

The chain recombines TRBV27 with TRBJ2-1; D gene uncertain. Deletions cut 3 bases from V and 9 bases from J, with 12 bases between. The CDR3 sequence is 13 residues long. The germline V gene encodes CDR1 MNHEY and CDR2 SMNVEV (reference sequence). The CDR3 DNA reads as TGTGCCAGCAGTTTCCGACCCCTGGGTGAGCAGTTCTTC. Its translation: CASSFRPLGEQFF.

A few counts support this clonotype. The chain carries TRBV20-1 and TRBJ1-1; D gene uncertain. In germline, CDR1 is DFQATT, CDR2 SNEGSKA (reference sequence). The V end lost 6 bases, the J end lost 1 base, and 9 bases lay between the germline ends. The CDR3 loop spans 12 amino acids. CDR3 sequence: CSAKDGNTEAFF. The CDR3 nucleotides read TGCAGTGCCAAAGACGGGAACACTGAAGCTTTCTTT.

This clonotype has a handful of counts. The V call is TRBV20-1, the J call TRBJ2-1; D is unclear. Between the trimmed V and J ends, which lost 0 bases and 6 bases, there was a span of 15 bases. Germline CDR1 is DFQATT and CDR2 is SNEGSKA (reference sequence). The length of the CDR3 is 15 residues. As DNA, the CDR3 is TGCAGTGCTAGAGATATTTTTTTGGGCAGCAATGAGCAGTTCTTC. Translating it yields CSARDIFLGSNEQFF.

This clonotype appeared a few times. The CDR3: CASSPLMTGELFF. The CDR3 coding sequence is TGTGCCAGCAGTCCCCTTATGACCGGGGAGCTGTTTTTT. The chain links TRBV27 to TRBJ2-2, with unresolved D. V dropped 5 bases and J dropped 5 bases, with 9 bases sitting between them. The CDR3 has 13 amino acids. Germline CDR1 is MNHEY and CDR2 is SMNVEV (reference sequence).

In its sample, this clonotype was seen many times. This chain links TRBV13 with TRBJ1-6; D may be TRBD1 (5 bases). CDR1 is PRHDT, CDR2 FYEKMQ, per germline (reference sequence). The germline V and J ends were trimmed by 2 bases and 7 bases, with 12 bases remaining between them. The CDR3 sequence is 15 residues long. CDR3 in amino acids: CASSLKTGANSPLHF. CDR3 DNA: TGTGCCAGCAGCTTAAAAACCGGGGCGAATTCACCCCTCCACTTT.

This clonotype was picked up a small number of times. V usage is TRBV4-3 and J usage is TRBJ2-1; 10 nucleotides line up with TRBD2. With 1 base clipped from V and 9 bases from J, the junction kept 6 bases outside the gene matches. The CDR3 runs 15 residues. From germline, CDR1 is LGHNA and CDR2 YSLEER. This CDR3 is CASSQGTGTSVEQFF. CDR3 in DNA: TGCGCCAGCAGCCAAGGAACCGGGACTAGCGTTGAGCAGTTCTTC.

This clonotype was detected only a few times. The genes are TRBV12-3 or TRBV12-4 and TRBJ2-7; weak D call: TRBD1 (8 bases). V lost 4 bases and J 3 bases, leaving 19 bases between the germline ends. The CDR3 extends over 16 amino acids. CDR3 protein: CASSSLQGEGGYEQYF. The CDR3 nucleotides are TGTGCCAGCAGTTCGCTACAGGGGGAGGGGGGCTACGAGCAGTACTTC.

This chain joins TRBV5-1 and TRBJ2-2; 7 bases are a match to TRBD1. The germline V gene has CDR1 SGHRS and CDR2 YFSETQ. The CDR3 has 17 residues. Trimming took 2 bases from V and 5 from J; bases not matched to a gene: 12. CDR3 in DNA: TGCGCCAGCAGCTTTTTCGGCCACAGGGGTGGGACCGGGGAGCTGTTTTTT. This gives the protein CASSFFGHRGGTGELFF.

The CDR3 DNA reads as TGCGCCAGCAGCCAGGCCGGGACAGGGGTTGGTTATGGCTACACCTTC. It translates to CASSQAGTGVGYGYTF. V and J are TRBV4-1 and TRBJ1-2, with 10 bases aligning to TRBD1. V gave up 3 bases and J gave up 5 bases; unmatched junction bases: 9. The V gene's germline CDR1 is MGHRA and CDR2 YSYEKL. The CDR3 has 16 residues.

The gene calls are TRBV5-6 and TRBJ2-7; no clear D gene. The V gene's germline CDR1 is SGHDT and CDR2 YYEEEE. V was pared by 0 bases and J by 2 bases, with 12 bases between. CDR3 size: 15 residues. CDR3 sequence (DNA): TGTGCCAGCAGCTTGGGGCTAGACGGACCCTACGAGCAGTACTTC. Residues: CASSLGLDGPYEQYF.

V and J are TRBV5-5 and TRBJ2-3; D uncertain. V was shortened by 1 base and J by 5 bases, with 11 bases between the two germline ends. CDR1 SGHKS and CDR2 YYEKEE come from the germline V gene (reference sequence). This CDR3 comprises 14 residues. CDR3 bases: TGTGCCAGCAGCTTGTACCAGCCTCGAGATACGCAGTATTTT. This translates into CASSLYQPRDTQYF.

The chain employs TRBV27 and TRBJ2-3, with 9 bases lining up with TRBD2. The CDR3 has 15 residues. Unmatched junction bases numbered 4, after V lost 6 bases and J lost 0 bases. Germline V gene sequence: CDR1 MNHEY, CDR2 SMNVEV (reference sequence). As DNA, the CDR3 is TGTGCCAGCAGGCGGGGGGGCTTAAGCACAGATACGCAGTATTTT. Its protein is CASRRGGLSTDTQYF.

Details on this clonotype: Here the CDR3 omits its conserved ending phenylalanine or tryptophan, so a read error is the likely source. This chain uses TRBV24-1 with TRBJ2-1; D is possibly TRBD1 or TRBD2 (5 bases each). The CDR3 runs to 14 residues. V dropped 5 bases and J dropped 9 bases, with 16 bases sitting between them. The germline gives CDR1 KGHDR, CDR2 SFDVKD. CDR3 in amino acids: CATSAPGTVGEQFS. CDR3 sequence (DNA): TGTGCCACCAGTGCCCCTGGGACCGTCGGTGAGCAGTTCTCC.

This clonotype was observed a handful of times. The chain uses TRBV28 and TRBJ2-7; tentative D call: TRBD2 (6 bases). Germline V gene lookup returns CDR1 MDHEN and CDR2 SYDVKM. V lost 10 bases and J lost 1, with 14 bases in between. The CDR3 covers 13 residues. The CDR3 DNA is TGTGCCACCTGCCGACTAGATTCCTACGAGCAGTACTTC. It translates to CATCRLDSYEQYF. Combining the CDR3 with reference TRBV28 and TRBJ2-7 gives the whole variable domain DVKVTQSSRYLVKRTGEKVFLECVQDMDHENMFWYRQDPGLGLRLIYFSYDVKMKEKGDIPEGYSVSREKKERFSLILESASTNQTSMYLCATCRLDSYEQYFGPGTRLTVT.

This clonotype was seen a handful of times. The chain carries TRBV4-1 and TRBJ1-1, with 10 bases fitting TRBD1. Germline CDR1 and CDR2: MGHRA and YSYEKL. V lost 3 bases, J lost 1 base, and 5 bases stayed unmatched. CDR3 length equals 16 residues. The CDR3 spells CASSHRDRGRNTEAFF. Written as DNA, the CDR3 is TGCGCCAGCAGCCACCGGGACAGGGGAAGGAACACTGAAGCTTTCTTT.

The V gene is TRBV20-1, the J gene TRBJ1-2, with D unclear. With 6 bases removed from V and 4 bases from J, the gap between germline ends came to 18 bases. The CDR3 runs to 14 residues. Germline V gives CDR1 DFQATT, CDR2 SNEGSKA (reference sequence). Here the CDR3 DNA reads TGCAGTGCCCCGCTTCCCTTGGCGGGCTATGGCTACACCTTC. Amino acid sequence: CSAPLPLAGYGYTF.

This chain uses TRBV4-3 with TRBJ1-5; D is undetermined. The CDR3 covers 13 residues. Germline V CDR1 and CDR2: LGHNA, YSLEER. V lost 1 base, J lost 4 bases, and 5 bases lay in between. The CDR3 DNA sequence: TGCGCCAGCAGCCAAGGCTGGAATCAGCCCCAGCATTTT. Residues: CASSQGWNQPQHF.

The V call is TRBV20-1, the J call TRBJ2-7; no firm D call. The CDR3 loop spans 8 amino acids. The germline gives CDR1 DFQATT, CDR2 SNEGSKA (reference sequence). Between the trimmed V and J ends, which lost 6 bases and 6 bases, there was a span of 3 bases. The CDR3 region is CSASEQYF. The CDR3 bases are TGCAGTGCATCCGAGCAGTACTTC.

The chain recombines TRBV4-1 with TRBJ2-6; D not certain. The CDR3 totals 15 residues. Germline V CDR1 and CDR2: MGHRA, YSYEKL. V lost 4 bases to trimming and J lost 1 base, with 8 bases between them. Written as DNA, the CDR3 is TGCGCCAGCAGCCCAGGCTTTTCTGGGGCCAACGTCCTGACTTTC. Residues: CASSPGFSGANVLTF.

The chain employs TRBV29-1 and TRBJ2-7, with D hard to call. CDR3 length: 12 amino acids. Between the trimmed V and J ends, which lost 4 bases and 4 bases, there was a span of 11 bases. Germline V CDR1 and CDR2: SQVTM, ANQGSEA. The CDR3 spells CSVANQPYEQYF. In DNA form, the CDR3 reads TGCAGCGTTGCTAACCAGCCATACGAGCAGTACTTC.

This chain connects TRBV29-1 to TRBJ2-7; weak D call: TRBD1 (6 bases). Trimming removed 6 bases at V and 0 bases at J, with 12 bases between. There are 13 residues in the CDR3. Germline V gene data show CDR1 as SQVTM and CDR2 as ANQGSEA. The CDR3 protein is CSVTGTSSYEQYF. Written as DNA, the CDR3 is TGCAGCGTGACAGGTACAAGCTCCTACGAGCAGTACTTC.

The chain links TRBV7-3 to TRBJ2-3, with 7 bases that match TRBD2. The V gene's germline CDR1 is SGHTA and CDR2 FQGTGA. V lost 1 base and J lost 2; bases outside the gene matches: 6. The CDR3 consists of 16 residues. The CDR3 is CASSLRSSGTTDTQYF. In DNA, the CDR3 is TGTGCCAGCAGCTTAAGATCTAGCGGAACCACAGATACGCAGTATTTT.

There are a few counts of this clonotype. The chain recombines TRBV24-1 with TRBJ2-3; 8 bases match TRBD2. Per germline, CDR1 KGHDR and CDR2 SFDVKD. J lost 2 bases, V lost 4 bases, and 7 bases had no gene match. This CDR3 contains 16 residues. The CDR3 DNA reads TGTGCCACCAGTGAGGCTAGCGGGTCGTCCACAGATACGCAGTATTTT. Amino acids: CATSEASGSSTDTQYF.

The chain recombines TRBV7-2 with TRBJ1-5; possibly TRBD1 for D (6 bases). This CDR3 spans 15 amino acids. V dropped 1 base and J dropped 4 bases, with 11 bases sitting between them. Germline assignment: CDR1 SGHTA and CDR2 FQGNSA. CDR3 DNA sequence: TGTGCCAGCAGCTTAGAGGACAGAATTAATCAGCCCCAGCATTTT. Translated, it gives CASSLEDRINQPQHF.